This T cell receptor (beta chain) derives from a study of vaccination effects on CD4 cells after COVID-19. TCRdb's table, derived via immunoSEQ multiplex PCR, lists solely in-frame clones and lacks some. Of around 40,000 clones detected, 60% to 75% appear once; the ten largest clones hold about 8.6%. Regarding this clone: The antigen remains undetermined.

Following 10 days of culture, CD4+ T cells were isolated. Two doses of either BNT162b2 or mRNA-1273 were given to each participant. The V and J ends lost 6 bases and 3 bases respectively, with 22 bases between them. This CDR3 region has 16 residues. CDR1 and CDR2 from the germline V gene are SGHRS and YFSETQ. The specimen was CD4+ T cells from PBMCs cultured without peptide, collected after COVID-19 vaccination. V and J are TRBV5-1 and TRBJ2-7, with a tentative D call TRBD2 (5 bases). The sequence was obtained from a human donor who received a COVID-19 vaccine. For the CDR3, the DNA is TGCGCCAGCAACCCACTATCCGGAGGAGGTCGCTACGAGCAGTACTTC. Translation gives CASNPLSGGGRYEQYF. The whole variable domain, filled in from reference TRBV5-1 and TRBJ2-7, reads KAGVTQTPRYLIKTRGQQVTLSCSPISGHRSVSWYQQTPGQGLQFLFEYFSETQRNKGNFPGRFSGRQFSNSRSEMNVSTLELGDSALYLCASNPLSGGGRYEQYFGPGTRLTVT.